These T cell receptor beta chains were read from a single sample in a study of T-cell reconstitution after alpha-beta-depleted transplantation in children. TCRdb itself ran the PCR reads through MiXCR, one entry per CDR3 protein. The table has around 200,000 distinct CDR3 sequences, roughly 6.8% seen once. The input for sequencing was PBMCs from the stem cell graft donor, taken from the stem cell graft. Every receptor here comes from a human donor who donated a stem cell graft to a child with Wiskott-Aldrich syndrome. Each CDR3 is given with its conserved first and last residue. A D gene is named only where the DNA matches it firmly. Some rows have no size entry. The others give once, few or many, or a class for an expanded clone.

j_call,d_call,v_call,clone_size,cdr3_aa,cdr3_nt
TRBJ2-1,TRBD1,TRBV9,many,CASSLQGAYNEQFF,TGTGCCAGCAGCCTACAGGGGGCTTACAATGAGCAGTTCTTC
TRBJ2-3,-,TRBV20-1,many,CSAAIAETRQYF,TGCAGTGCAGCAATAGCGGAGACCAGACAGTATTTT
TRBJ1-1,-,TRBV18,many,CASSLIEANTEAFF,TGTGCCAGCTCGCTCATTGAGGCGAACACTGAAGCTTTCTTT
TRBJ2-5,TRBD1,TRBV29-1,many,CSVGGQGWETQYF,TGCAGCGTTGGAGGACAGGGCTGGGAGACCCAGTACTTC
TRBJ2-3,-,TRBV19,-,CASSAASTDTQYF,TGTGCCAGTAGCGCAGCTAGCACAGATACGCAGTATTTT
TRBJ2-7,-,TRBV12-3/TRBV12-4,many,CASAIGPNPMF,TGTGCCAGCGCTATCGGACCAAACCCGATGTTC
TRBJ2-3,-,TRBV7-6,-,CASSFSTVTDTQYF,TGTGCCAGCAGCTTTTCGACGGTCACAGATACGCAGTATTTT
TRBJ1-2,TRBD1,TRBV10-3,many,CAISRTGNYGYTF,TGTGCCATCAGTAGGACAGGGAACTATGGCTACACCTTC
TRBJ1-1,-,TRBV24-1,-,CATSLGSEAFF,TGTGCCACCAGTCTGGGGAGTGAAGCTTTCTTT
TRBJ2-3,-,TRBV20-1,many,CSARAAKMGFTDTQYF,TGCAGTGCTAGAGCTGCTAAGATGGGATTCACAGATACGCAGTATTTT
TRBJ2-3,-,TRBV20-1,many,CSARVMEVASTDTQYF,TGCAGTGCTAGAGTGATGGAGGTTGCTAGCACAGATACGCAGTATTTT
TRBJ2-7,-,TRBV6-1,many,CASTGTRTTYEQYF,TGTGCCAGCACCGGGACCAGGACGACCTACGAGCAGTACTTC
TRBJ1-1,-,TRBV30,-,CAWIKGHTEAFF,TGTGCCTGGATTAAAGGGCACACTGAAGCTTTCTTT
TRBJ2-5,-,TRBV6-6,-,CASGFPQETQYF,TGTGCCAGCGGTTTCCCTCAAGAGACCCAGTACTTC
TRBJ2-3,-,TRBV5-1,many,CASSRTGGDTQYF,TGCGCCAGCAGCAGGACCGGCGGCGATACGCAGTATTTT
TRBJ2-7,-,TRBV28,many,CASSESGSLSYEQYF,TGTGCCAGCAGCGAAAGTGGGTCACTCTCCTACGAGCAGTACTTC
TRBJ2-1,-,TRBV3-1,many,CASSQADRNNEQFF,TGTGCCAGCAGCCAAGCTGACAGAAACAATGAGCAGTTCTTC
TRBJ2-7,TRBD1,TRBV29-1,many,CSGRTGTYEQYF,TGCAGCGGGCGGACAGGAACCTACGAGCAGTACTTC
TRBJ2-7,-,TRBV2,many,CASSGGPYYEQYF,TGTGCCAGCAGTGGCGGGCCCTACTACGAGCAGTACTTC
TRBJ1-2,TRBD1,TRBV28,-,CASSSPGQGGWNGYTF,TGTGCCAGCAGCTCCCCCGGACAGGGTGGATGGAATGGCTACACCTTC
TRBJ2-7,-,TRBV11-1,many,CASSFRSLSYEQYF,TGTGCCAGCAGCTTCCGGTCCTTATCCTACGAGCAGTACTTC
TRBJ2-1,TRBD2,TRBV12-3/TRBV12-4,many,CASSSGLAGGVSVEEQFF,TGTGCCAGCAGTTCCGGACTAGCGGGAGGGGTGAGTGTAGAGGAGCAGTTCTTC
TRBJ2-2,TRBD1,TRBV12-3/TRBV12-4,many,CASIPQGADTGELFF,TGTGCCAGCATCCCCCAGGGGGCGGACACCGGGGAGCTGTTTTTT
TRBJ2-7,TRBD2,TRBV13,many,CASSLRRGSGMPYEQYF,TGTGCCAGCAGCTTAAGGCGGGGTAGCGGGATGCCCTACGAGCAGTACTTC
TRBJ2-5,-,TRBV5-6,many,CASSLLGKYQETQYF,TGTGCCAGCAGCCTACTAGGGAAGTACCAAGAGACCCAGTACTTC
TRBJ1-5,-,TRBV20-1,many,CSARGQVDQPQHF,TGCAGTGCTAGAGGACAGGTTGATCAGCCCCAGCATTTT
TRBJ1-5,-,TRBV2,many,CASSDSNQPQHF,TGTGCCAGCAGTGACAGCAATCAGCCCCAGCATTTT